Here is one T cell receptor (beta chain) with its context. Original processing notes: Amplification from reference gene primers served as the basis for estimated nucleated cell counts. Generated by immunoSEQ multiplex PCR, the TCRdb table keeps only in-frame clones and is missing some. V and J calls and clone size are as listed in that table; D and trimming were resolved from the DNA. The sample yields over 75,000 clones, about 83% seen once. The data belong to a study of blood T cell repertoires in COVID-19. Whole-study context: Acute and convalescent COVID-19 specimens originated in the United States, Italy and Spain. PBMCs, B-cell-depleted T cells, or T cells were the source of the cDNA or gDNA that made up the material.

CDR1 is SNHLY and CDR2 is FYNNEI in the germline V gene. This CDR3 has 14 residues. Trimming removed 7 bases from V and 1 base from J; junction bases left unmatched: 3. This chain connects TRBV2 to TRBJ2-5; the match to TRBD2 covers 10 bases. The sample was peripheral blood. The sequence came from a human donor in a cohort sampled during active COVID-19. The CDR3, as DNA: TGTGCCAGCACAGCGGGGGGGGTCCAAGAGACCCAGTACTTC. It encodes CASTAGGVQETQYF. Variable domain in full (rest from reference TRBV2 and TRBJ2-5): EPEVTQTPSHQVTQMGQEVILRCVPISNHLYFYWYRQILGQKVEFLVSFYNNEISEKSEIFDDQFSVERPDGSNFTLKIRSTKLEDSAMYFCASTAGGVQETQYFGPGTRLLVL.